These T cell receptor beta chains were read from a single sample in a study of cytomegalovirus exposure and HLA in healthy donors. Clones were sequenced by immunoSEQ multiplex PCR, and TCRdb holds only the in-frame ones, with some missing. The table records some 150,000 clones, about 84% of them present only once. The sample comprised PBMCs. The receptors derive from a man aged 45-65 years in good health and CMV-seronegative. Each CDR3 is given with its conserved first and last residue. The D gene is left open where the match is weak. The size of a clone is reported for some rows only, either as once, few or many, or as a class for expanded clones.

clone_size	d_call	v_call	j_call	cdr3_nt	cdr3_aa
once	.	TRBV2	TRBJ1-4	TGTGCCAACGGACAGAGAAGAGCAACTAATGAAAAACTGTTTTTT	CANGQRRATNEKLFF
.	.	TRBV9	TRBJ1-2	TGTGCCAGCAGCGGTCCGGGACAAGCTAACTATGGCTACACCTTC	CASSGPGQANYGYTF
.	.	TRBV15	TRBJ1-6	TGTGCCACCAGCAGAGATGGGGTAGGGGATTCACCCCTCCACTTT	CATSRDGVGDSPLHF
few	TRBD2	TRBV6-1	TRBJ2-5	TGTGCCAGCAGTGGGGACTACCGATGGGAGACCCAGTACTTC	CASSGDYRWETQYF
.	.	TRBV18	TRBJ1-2	TGTGCCAGCTCACCAGGTCTCGGTTTCCATGGCTACACCTTC	CASSPGLGFHGYTF
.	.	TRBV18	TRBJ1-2	TGTGCCAGCTCACCCGGGGGGAACTATGGCTACACCTTC	CASSPGGNYGYTF
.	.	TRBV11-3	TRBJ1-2	TGTGCCAGCAGCCCCGGGACATTACCCGATGGCTACACCTTC	CASSPGTLPDGYTF
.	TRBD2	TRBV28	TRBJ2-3	TGTGCCAGCAGTGCGGCTAGCGGGGGATCCGGTGATACGCAGTATTTT	CASSAASGGSGDTQYF
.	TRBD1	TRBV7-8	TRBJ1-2	TGTGCCAGCAGCCCGGGACAGGGTGAGGGTGGCTACACCTTC	CASSPGQGEGGYTF
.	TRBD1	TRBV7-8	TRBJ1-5	TGTGCCAGCAGCCGAGGGGACAGGGGAATGTTGGATCAGCCCCAGCATTTT	CASSRGDRGMLDQPQHF
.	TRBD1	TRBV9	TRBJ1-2	TGTGCCAGCAGCGCATACAGGGGAGCGGACTATGGCTACACCTTC	CASSAYRGADYGYTF
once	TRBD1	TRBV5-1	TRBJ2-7	TGCGCCAGCAGCTTAGATGGGACAGGGACTTACGAGCAGTACTTC	CASSLDGTGTYEQYF
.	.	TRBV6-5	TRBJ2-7	TGTGCCAGCAGTTACTCCTTAGCGGAAGTCTACGAGCAGTACTTC	CASSYSLAEVYEQYF
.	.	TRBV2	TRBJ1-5	TGTGCCAGCAGCTCCCTTGGGGGGGCGAATCAGCCCCAGCATTTT	CASSSLGGANQPQHF
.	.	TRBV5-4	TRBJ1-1	TGTGCCAGCAGCTTGTACGGGGGCACTGAAGCTTTCTTT	CASSLYGGTEAFF
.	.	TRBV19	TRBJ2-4	TGTGCCAGTAGTATACCAAACGACAGGACGATTCCCAAAAACATTCAGTACTTC	CASSIPNDRTIPKNIQYF
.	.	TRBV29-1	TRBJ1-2	TGCAGCGTTAGTGTGGACACTAACTATGGCTACACCTTC	CSVSVDTNYGYTF
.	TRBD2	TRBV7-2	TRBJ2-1	TGTGCCAGCAGCTTAGGACTAGCGGGGGGGCACGTTGAGCAGTTCTTC	CASSLGLAGGHVEQFF
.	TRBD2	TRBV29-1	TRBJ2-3	TGCAGCGTTGATCTTAGGCTAGCGGGCACGTCTAGCACAGATACGCAGTATTTT	CSVDLRLAGTSSTDTQYF
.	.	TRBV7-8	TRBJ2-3	TGTGCCAGCAGCCTACGGGACTTTAGCACAGATACGCAGTATTTT	CASSLRDFSTDTQYF
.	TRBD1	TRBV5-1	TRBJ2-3	TGCGCCAGCAGCTTAGGGGGCCAAGTCCGCACAGATACGCAGTATTTT	CASSLGGQVRTDTQYF
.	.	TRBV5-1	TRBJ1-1	TGCGCCAGCAGCTTGTCAGAGAACACTGAAGCTTTCTTT	CASSLSENTEAFF
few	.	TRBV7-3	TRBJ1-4	TGTGCCAGCAGCTTAAGTGGGGGGACTAATGAAAAACTGTTTTTT	CASSLSGGTNEKLFF
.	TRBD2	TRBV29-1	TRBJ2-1	TGCAGCGTTGAGCGGGGGGCCTCATACAATGAGCAGTTCTTC	CSVERGASYNEQFF
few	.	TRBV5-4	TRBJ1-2	TGTGCCAGCAGTCCCCGGGGGGGCCCCTATGGCTACACCTTC	CASSPRGGPYGYTF
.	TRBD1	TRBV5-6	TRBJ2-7	TGTGCCAGCAGCTTGGGTCCCGGGACAGGTAACTACGAGCAGTACTTC	CASSLGPGTGNYEQYF
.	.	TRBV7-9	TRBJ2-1	TGTGCCAGCAGCTTACTAGGCAGGGGAGAACAGTTCTTC	CASSLLGRGEQFF
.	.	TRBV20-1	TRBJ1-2	TGCAGTGCTAAGGAGTGGCTTGGCTACACCTTC	CSAKEWLGYTF
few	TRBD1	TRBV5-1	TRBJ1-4	TGCGCCAGCAGCTTGGAGAGGGGGCAGGAAAAACTGTTTTTT	CASSLERGQEKLFF
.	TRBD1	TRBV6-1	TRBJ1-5	TGTGCCAGCAGTGGGGGACAGACCTTCAATCAGCCCCAGCATTTT	CASSGGQTFNQPQHF
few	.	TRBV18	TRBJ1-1	TGTGCCAGCTCAGCCGACAGGCTGAACACTGAAGCTTTCTTT	CASSADRLNTEAFF
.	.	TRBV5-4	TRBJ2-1	TGTGCCAGCAGCCCTGCTGGGGACTGGACCTACAATGAGCAGTTCTTC	CASSPAGDWTYNEQFF
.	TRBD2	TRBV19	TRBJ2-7	TGTGCCAGTAGTGGAGCGGGAGCTATGTACGAGCAGTACTTC	CASSGAGAMYEQYF
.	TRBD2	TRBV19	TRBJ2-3	TGTGCCAGTAGTAGGGCTAGCGGGGGGCTTCGAGATACGCAGTATTTT	CASSRASGGLRDTQYF
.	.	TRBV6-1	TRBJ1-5	TGTGCCAGCACGGGACTTTCTCAGCCCCAGCATTTT	CASTGLSQPQHF
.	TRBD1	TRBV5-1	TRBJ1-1	TGCGCCAGCAGCGGAGGGACAGCGAACACTGAAGCTTTCTTT	CASSGGTANTEAFF
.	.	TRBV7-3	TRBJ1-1	TGTGCCAGCAGCTTATTGGGGCAGGGGAAGGGAACTGAAGCTTTCTTT	CASSLLGQGKGTEAFF
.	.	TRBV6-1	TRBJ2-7	TGTGCCAGTTTTGAGGCGGGGTACTACGAGCAGTACTTC	CASFEAGYYEQYF
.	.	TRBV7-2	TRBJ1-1	TGTGCCAGCAGCTTAGTACGGTTGAACACTGAAGCTTTCTTT	CASSLVRLNTEAFF
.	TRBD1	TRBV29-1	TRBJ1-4	TGCAGCGTCCTCGGACAGGGGGCTGAAAAACTGTTTTTT	CSVLGQGAEKLFF
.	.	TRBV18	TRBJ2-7	TGTGCCAGCCACGGGGCCGGGGGTTACGAGCAGTACTTC	CASHGAGGYEQYF
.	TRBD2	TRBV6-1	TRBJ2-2	TGTGCCAGCGAGCGGGGGTGGTCCGGGGAGCTGTTTTTT	CASERGWSGELFF
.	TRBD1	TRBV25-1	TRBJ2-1	TGTGCCAGCAGTAAAGTTCAGGGGGCATCCGGTGAGCAGTTCTTC	CASSKVQGASGEQFF
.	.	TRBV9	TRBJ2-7	TGTGCCAGCAGCGCGGACTTTTTTCCCTACGAGCAGTACTTC	CASSADFFPYEQYF
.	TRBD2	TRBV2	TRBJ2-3	TGTGCCAGCAGTCCGACTAGCGGGAGGGTGGATACGCAGTATTTT	CASSPTSGRVDTQYF
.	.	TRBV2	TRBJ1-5	TGTGCCAGCAGTCGGACAGAGAGCAATCAGCCCCAGCATTTT	CASSRTESNQPQHF
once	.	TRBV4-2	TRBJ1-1	TGTGCCAGCAGCGTAGGGGTAGGGTTTACTGAAGCTTTCTTT	CASSVGVGFTEAFF
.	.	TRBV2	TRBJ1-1	TGTGCCAGCAGTTTAACAGGAGAAGCTTTCTTT	CASSLTGEAFF
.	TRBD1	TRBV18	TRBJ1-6	TGTGCCAGCCGCGTGAGACAGGGGACACCCCTCCACTTT	CASRVRQGTPLHF
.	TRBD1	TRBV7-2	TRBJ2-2	TGTGCCAGCAGAAGCCGGGACAGGGGTCATGGGGAGCTGTTTTTT	CASRSRDRGHGELFF
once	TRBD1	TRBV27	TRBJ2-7	TGTGCCAGCAGTTGGAACAGGGGGGCCTACGAGCAGTACTTC	CASSWNRGAYEQYF
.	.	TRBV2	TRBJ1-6	TGTGCCAGCAGTGATGTGGGGGCGATCTCACCCCTCCACTTT	CASSDVGAISPLHF
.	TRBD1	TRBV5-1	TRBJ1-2	TGCGCCAGCAGCCAAACAGGGGGCTCTGGCTATGGCTACACCTTC	CASSQTGGSGYGYTF
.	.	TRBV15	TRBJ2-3	TGTGCCACCAGCCAACCTGACAGGACAAGCACAGATACGCAGTATTTT	CATSQPDRTSTDTQYF
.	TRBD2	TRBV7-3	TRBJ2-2	TGTGCCAGCAGCTTAGGGACTACGAACACCGGGGAGCTGTTTTTT	CASSLGTTNTGELFF
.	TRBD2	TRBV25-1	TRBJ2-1	TGTGCCAGCAGTGTCACTAGCGGGAGAAGGGGTGAGCAGTTCTTC	CASSVTSGRRGEQFF
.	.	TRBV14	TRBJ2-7	TGTGCCAGCAGCCTGTTACGGGGCTCCTACGAGCAGTACTTC	CASSLLRGSYEQYF
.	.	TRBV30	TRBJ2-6	TGTGCCTGTAGCTCTGGGGCCAACGTCCTGACTTTC	CACSSGANVLTF